This T cell receptor (beta chain) appears in the sequencing data of a study of beta chain features in type 1 diabetes. In the study overall: When patients were set against healthy donors, age, gender and cell yields were similar. Findings and caveats of the study: There was a moderate but significant shortening of TCRB CDR3s in all four CD4+ subsets of Type 1 diabetes patients. Reads derived from cDNA could over-represent cells showing high TCR expression.

Isolated RNA was reverse transcribed in full, so expressed TCRB transcripts were sequenced. The data were produced by immunoSEQ multiplex PCR, yet TCRdb's version contains in-frame clones alone and is incomplete. Of some 360,000 clones listed, around 10% were seen once; the top ten hold roughly 0.6%. This clone was seen many times. Its antigen is unidentified. CDR3 size: 14 residues. The germline V gene encodes CDR1 MGHRA and CDR2 YSYEKL. V was trimmed by 2 bases and J by 5 bases, leaving 11 bases between them. V usage is TRBV4-1 and J usage is TRBJ2-3; D is undetermined. Material: central memory CD4+ T cells from blood. The sequence was obtained from a man aged 25-45 years with type 1 diabetes. The CDR3 nucleotides read TGCGCCAGCAGCCAACCATTGATCGGAGATACGCAGTATTTT. Translating it yields CASSQPLIGDTQYF.